Detailed here is one TCR beta chain. Its antigen remains undetermined. Base-call qualities are not available, and no considerably larger clone is one nucleotide away. The method was 5' RACE. TCRdb records NextSeq 500 as the sequencer. In the TCR library protocol, unique molecular identifiers were attached to individual cDNA molecules to correct for PCR bias and sequencing error. Both TCR alpha and beta chains were sequenced, and tight co-correlation was observed between alpha and beta sequence abundances in each sample. The original pipeline was this. Decombinator V4 was used to perform V gene, J gene and CDR3 annotation of TCR sequences. TCRs were defined as expanded if a significant change between any two time points was detected under a Poisson model with p below 0.0001. TCR abundances were normalised to the total number of TCRs sequenced per sample and were expressed as counts per million. MAIT TCRs were defined by TRAV1-2 paired with TRAJ12, TRAJ20 or TRAJ33, and iNKT TCRs by TRAV10 paired with TRAJ18. VDJdb, accessed 1 November 2021, was searched for CMV, EBV and SARS-CoV-2 annotated TCRs, with TCRs annotated for multiple antigens excluded. TCRdb reran the public reads through fastp at Q25 and MiXCR, keeping productive beta chains. All rows with the same CDR3 protein become a single entry with the most common DNA and genes. The V and J calls, along with clone size, are taken from TCRdb and not from the paper's own processing. This sample has 55,000 or so distinct CDR3 sequences in its table, and around 10% of those were observed once. The top ten hold around 9.6% of the sample.

The study was a case-control design nested within a healthcare worker cohort in London, UK, with weekly nasopharyngeal swab PCR tests and blood sampling. Healthcare workers were recruited between 23 and 31 March 2020, during the week of the UK lockdown, and were followed weekly for up to about 16 weeks. This sample is part of a study of early T cells in non-severe SARS-CoV-2 infection (dated by TCRdb to about 2021). About the investigation overall: Because TCR sequencing was done on bulk RNA from unsorted whole blood, the alpha and beta chains could not be paired. Results the study describes overall, beyond this receptor: VDJdb matching was skewed toward anti-spike CD8 responses, so virus-specific expansions were likely underestimated and private and CD4 specificities were missed.

CDR1 and CDR2, per the germline V gene, are SGHVS and FQNEAQ. V is pared back by 7 bases and J by 5 bases, with 16 bases lying between the germline termini. Its CDR3 holds 14 amino acids, cysteine through phenylalanine. Here the CDR3 DNA is all that survives: 42 bases in frame from base 1. The sequenced material came from whole blood. The sequence is built from TRBV7-8 and TRBJ2-3; possibly the D gene is TRBD2, per 6 matching bases. The TCR sequence derives from an adult who was a healthcare worker with PCR-confirmed SARS-CoV-2 infection or an uninfected control (not recorded which). Here the CDR3 is given as CASKARDFQDTQYF. The nucleotide sequence is TGTGCCAGCAAGGCCCGGGACTTCCAAGATACGCAGTATTTT.